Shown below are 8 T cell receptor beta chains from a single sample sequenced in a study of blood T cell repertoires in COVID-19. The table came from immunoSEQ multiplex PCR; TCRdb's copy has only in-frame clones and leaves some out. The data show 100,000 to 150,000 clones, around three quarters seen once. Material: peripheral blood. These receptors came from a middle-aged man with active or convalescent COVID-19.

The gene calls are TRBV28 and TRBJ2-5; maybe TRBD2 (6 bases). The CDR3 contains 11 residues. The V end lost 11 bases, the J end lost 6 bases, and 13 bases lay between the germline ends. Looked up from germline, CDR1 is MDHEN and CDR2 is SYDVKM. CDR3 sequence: CASQEGQTQYF. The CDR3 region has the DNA TGTGCCTCACAGGAGGGGCAGACCCAGTACTTC.

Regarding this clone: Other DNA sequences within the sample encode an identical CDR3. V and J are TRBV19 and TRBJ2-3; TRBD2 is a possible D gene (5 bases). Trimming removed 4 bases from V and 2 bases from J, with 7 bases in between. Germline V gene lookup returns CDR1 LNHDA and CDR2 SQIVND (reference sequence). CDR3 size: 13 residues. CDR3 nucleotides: TGTGCCAGTAGTAGACTAAACACAGATACGCAGTATTTT. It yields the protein CASSRLNTDTQYF.

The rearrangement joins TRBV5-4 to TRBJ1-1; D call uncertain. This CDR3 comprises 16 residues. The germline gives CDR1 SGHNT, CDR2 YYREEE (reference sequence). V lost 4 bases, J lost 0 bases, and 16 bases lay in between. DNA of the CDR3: TGTGCCAGCAGCCTGTACCTCCAGACTATGAACACTGAAGCTTTCTTT. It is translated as CASSLYLQTMNTEAFF.

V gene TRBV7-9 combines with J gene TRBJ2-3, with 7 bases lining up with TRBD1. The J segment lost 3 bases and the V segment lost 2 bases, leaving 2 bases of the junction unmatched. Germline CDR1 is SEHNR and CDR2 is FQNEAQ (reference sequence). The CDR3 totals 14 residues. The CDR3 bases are TGTGCCAGCAGCTTAAGACAGGGTACAGATACGCAGTATTTT. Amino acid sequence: CASSLRQGTDTQYF. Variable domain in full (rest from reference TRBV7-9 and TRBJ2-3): DTGVSQNPRHKITKRGQNVTFRCDPISEHNRLYWYRQTLGQGPEFLTYFQNEAQLEKSRLLSDRFSAERPKGSFSTLEIQRTEQGDSAMYLCASSLRQGTDTQYFGPGTRLTVL.

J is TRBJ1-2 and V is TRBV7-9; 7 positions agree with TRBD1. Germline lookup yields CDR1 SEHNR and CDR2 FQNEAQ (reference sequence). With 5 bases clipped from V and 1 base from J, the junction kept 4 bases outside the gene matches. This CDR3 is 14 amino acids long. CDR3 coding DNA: TGTGCCAGCAGCCGACAGGGCTTTAACTATGGCTACACCTTC. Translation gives CASSRQGFNYGYTF.

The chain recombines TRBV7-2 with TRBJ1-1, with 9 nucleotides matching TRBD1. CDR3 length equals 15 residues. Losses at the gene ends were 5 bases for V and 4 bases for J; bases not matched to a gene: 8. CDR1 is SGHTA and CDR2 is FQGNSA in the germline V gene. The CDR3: CASSLRAGQGTEAFF. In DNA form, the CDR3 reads TGTGCCAGCAGCCTGAGGGCGGGACAGGGCACTGAAGCTTTCTTT.

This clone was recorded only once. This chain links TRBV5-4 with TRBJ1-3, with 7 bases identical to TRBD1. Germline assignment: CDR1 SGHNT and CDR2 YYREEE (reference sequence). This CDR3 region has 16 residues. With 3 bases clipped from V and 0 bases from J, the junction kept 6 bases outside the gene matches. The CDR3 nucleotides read TGTGCCAGCAGCTCGGGACAGACAAGCTCTGGAAACACCATATATTTT. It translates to CASSSGQTSSGNTIYF.

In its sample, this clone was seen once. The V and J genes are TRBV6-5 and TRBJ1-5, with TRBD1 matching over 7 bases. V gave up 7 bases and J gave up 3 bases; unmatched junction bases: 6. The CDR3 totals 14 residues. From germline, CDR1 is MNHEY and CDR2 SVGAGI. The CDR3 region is CASTPDRANQPQHF. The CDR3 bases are TGTGCCAGCACCCCCGACAGGGCCAATCAGCCCCAGCATTTT.